The entry below describes one T cell receptor (beta chain). Its antigen remains unidentified. The PCR employed 60 Vbeta primers together with 13 Jbeta primers. The data were produced by immunoSEQ multiplex PCR, yet TCRdb's version contains in-frame clones alone and is incomplete. This sample has about 92,000 clones, with about three quarters found just once. The data are from a study of cytomegalovirus exposure and HLA in healthy donors. The study, taken as a whole, reports: Sequencing likely generated an artifact that appeared as a cluster of highly shared sequence variants. A later look showed TCR association rates differing by HLA locus, highest for DRB1 and lowest for HLA-C. Data from an earlier analysis indicated that most TCR beta V segments were productive either about 87% or about 30% of the time.

Germline CDR1 reads ENHRY; CDR2 reads SYGVKD. This CDR3 has 13 residues. Trimming took 6 bases from V and 0 from J, leaving 8 bases between them. This sequence was found in a middle-aged man in good health and CMV-seropositive. The V call is TRBV10-3, the J call TRBJ1-1, with D perhaps matching TRBD1 (5 bases). Sequenced material: PBMCs. This CDR3 reads CAIRPTVNTEAFF. DNA for the CDR3: TGTGCCATCAGACCGACAGTGAACACTGAAGCTTTCTTT.